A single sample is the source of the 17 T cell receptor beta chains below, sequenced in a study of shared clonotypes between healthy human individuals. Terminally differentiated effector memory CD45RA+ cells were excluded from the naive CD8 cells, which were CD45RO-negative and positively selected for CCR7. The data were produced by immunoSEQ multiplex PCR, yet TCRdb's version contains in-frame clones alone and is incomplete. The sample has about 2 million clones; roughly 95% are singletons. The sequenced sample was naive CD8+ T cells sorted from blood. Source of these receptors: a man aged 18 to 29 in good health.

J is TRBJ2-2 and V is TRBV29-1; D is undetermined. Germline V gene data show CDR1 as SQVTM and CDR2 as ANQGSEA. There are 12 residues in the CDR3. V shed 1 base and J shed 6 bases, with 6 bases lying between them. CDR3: CSVEGVPGELFF. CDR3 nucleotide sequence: TGCAGCGTTGAAGGGGTTCCCGGGGAGCTGTTTTTT.

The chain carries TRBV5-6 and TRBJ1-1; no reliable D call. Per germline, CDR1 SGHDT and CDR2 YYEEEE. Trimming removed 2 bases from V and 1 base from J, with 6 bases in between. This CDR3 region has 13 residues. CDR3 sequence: CASSFGKNTEAFF. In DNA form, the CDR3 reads TGTGCCAGCAGCTTCGGGAAGAACACTGAAGCTTTCTTT.

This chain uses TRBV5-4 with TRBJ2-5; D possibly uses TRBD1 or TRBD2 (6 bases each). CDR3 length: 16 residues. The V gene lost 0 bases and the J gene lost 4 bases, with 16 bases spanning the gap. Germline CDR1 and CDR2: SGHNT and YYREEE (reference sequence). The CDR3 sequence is CASSLDREEGRETQYF. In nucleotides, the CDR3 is TGTGCCAGCAGCTTGGACAGGGAGGAGGGTAGAGAGACCCAGTACTTC.

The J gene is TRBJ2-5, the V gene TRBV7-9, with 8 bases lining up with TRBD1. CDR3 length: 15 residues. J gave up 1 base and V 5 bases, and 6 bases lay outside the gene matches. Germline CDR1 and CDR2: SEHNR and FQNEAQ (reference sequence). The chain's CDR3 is CASSPLQGVQETQYF. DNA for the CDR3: TGTGCCAGCAGCCCATTACAGGGGGTCCAAGAGACCCAGTACTTC.

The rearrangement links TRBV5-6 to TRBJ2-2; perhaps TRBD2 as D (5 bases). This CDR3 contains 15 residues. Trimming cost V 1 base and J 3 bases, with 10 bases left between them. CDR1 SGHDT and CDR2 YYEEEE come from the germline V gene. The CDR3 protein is CASSLLRADTGELFF. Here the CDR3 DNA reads TGTGCCAGCAGCTTGTTGCGGGCCGACACCGGGGAGCTGTTTTTT.

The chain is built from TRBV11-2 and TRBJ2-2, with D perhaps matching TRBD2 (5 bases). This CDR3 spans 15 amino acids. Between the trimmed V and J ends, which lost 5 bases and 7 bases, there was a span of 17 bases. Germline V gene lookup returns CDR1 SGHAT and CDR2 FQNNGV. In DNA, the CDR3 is TGTGCCAGCAGCCCCCATACTTTGGCGGGCGGGGAGCTGTTTTTT. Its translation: CASSPHTLAGGELFF.

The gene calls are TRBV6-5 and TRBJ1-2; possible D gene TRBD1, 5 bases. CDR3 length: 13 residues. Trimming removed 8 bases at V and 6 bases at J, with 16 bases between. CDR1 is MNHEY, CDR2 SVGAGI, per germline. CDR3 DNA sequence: TGTGCCAGCTCCATGGGAGGGGTTGATGGCTACACCTTC. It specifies CASSMGGVDGYTF.

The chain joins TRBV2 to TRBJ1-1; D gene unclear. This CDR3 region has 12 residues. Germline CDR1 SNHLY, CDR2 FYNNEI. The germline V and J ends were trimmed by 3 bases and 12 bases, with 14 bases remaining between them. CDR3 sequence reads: CASSDTALFSFF. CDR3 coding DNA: TGTGCCAGCAGTGATACGGCACTGTTTTCTTTCTTT.

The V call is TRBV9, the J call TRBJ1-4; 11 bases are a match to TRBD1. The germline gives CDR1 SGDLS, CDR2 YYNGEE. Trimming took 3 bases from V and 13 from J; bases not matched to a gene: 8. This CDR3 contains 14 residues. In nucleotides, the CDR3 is TGTGCCAGCAGCGGGGATAGGGACAGGGGGACACTGTTTTTT. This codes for CASSGDRDRGTLFF.

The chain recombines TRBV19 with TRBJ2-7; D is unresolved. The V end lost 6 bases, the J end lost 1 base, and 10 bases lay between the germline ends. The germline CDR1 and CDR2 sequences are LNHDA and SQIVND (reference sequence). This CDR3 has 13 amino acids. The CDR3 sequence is CASSPDRSYEQYF. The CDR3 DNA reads TGTGCCAGTAGCCCAGATAGGTCCTACGAGCAGTACTTC.

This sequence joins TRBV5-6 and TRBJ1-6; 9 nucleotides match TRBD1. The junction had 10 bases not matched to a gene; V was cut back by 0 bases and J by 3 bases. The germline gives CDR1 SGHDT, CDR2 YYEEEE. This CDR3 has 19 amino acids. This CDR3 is CASSLGHRGPVLYNSPLHF. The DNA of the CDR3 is TGTGCCAGCAGCTTGGGTCACAGGGGGCCGGTTCTCTATAATTCACCCCTCCACTTT.

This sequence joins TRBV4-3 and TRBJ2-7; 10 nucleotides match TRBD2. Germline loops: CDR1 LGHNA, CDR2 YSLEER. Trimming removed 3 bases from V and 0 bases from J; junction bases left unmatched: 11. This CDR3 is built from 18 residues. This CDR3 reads CASSHGTSAADFSYEQYF. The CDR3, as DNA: TGCGCCAGCAGCCATGGGACTAGCGCGGCCGACTTCTCCTACGAGCAGTACTTC.

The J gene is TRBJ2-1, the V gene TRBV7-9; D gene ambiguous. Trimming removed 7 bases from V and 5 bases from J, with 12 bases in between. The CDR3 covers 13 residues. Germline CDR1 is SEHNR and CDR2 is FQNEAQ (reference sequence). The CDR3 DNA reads TGTGCCAGCACCTGGGGTTGGAACAATGAGCAGTTCTTC. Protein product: CASTWGWNNEQFF.

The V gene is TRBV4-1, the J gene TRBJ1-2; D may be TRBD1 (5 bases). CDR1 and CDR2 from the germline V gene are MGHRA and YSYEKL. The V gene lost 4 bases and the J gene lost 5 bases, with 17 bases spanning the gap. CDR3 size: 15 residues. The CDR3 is CASSPTVQDRYGYTF. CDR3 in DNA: TGCGCCAGCAGCCCCACGGTACAGGACCGTTATGGCTACACCTTC.

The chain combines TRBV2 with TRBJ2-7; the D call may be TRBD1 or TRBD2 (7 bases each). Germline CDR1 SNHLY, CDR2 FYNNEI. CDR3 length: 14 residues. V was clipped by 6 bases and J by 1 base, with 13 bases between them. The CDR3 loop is CASSWGGQSYEQYF. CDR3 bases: TGTGCCAGCAGCTGGGGGGGACAGTCCTACGAGCAGTACTTC.

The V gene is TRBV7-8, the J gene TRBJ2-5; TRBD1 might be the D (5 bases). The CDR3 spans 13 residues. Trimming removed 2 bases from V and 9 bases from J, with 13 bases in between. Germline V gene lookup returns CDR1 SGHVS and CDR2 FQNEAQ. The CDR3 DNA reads TGTGCCAGCAGCTTAACAGGAGTGAAGCCCCAGTACTTC. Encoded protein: CASSLTGVKPQYF.

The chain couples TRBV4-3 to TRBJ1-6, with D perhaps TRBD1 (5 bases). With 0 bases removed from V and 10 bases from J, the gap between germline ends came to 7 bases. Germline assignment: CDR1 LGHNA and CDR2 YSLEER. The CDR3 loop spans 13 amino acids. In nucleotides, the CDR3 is TGCGCCAGCAGCCAAGACAGGGAATCACCCCTCCACTTT. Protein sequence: CASSQDRESPLHF.